A single sample is the source of the 29 T cell receptor beta chains below, sequenced in a study of blood T cell repertoires in COVID-19. Profiling relied on immunoSEQ multiplex PCR, and the TCRdb table lists in-frame clones only, not all of them. The data show 200,000 to 250,000 clones, with about 80% seen just once and about 2% held by the top ten. Sequenced sample: peripheral blood. The receptor source for this set is a man aged 30-40 years who had recovered from COVID-19.

Ten or more counts support this clone. CDR3 sequence reads: CASSLNGIRNTGELFF. The DNA of the CDR3 is TGTGCCAGCTCGCTTAACGGGATCAGGAACACCGGGGAGCTGTTTTTT. The rearrangement joins TRBV18 to TRBJ2-2; D perhaps matches TRBD2 (5 bases). Germline values: CDR1 KGHSH, CDR2 LQKENI. Trimming shortened V by 6 bases and J by 1 base, and 15 bases separated the two germline ends. The CDR3 spans 16 residues.

In its sample, this clone was seen once. CDR3 in DNA: TGTGCCAGCAGCCGGACAGGGTCATCCTACGAGCAGTACGTC. Its protein product is CASSRTGSSYEQYV. The chain has TRBV21-1 and TRBJ2-7; the listed D gene, TRBD1, was not tested against the DNA. TRBV21-1 is a recognized pseudogene. This CDR3 contains 14 residues.

DNA of the CDR3: TGTGCCAGCAGTACACTGCCAGGGGGTACCGGGGAGCTGTTTTTT. Its protein product is CASSTLPGGTGELFF. This chain uses TRBV6-5 with TRBJ2-2, with TRBD1 matching 7 bases. The CDR3 runs 15 residues. The J segment lost 5 bases and the V segment lost 5 bases, leaving 8 bases of the junction unmatched. Germline assignment: CDR1 MNHEY and CDR2 SVGAGI.

The J gene is TRBJ1-5, the V gene TRBV10-3, with D possibly matching TRBD1 (5 bases). CDR1 is ENHRY and CDR2 is SYGVKD in the germline V gene. V lost 2 bases to trimming and J lost 6 bases, with 14 bases between them. This CDR3 region has 15 residues. The CDR3 nucleotides are TGTGCCATCAGTGAGAGGGAAGCGGGGCTTCAGCCCCAGCATTTT. Amino acid sequence: CAISEREAGLQPQHF.

The J gene is TRBJ2-3, the V gene TRBV28; 14 bases are a match to TRBD2. V lost 7 bases and J lost 2; bases outside the gene matches: 5. Germline V gives CDR1 MDHEN, CDR2 SYDVKM. This CDR3 is built from 16 residues. CDR3: CASTGLAGGLTDTQYF. The CDR3 bases are TGTGCCAGCACAGGACTAGCGGGGGGCCTCACAGATACGCAGTATTTT.

The chain carries TRBV15 and TRBJ2-3; 8 bases match TRBD2. The V segment lost 0 bases and the J segment 5 bases; nucleotides outside the gene matches: 4. CDR3 length equals 15 residues. Germline V CDR1 and CDR2: LNHNV, YYDKDF (reference sequence). CDR3 sequence reads: CATSRERGGKDTQYF. The CDR3 DNA reads as TGTGCCACCAGCAGAGAACGGGGGGGAAAAGATACGCAGTATTTT.

This chain uses TRBV27 with TRBJ2-5, with D perhaps TRBD2 (7 bases). V lost 6 bases to trimming and J lost 5 bases, with 13 bases between them. This CDR3 contains 13 residues. From germline, CDR1 is MNHEY and CDR2 SMNVEV (reference sequence). CDR3 residues: CASSQRGGETQYF. CDR3 sequence (DNA): TGTGCCAGCAGCCAGAGGGGGGGCGAGACCCAGTACTTC.

This clone was detected a few times. One end of the junction varies from germline; a read error may be responsible. J is TRBJ1-1 and V is TRBV9; D possibly corresponds to TRBD1 (5 bases). This CDR3 is built from 13 residues. CDR1 and CDR2 from the germline V gene are SGDLS and YYNGEE. The CDR3 sequence is CASATDLNAEAFF. The CDR3 region has the DNA TGTGCCAGCGCGACAGACCTGAACGCTGAAGCTTTCTTT. The complete variable domain, with remaining parts taken from reference TRBV9 and TRBJ1-1, reads DSGVTQTPKHLITATGQRVTLRCSPRSGDLSVYWYQQSLDQGLQFLIQYYNGEERAKGNILERFSAQQFPDLHSELNLSSLELGDSALYFCASATDLNAEAFFGQGTRLTVV.

The genes are TRBV12-3 or TRBV12-4 and TRBJ1-2, with a tentative D call TRBD1 (5 bases). This CDR3 contains 13 residues. V lost 6 bases and J lost 7, with 15 bases in between. The CDR3, as DNA: TGTGCCAGCAGCCTTTGGGGGGGATTTGGCTACACCTTC. Translation: CASSLWGGFGYTF.

As DNA, the CDR3 is TGTGCCAGCAGTGAATATAAGGTAGCGGGGTTATACGAGCAGTACTTC. This encodes CASSEYKVAGLYEQYF. The chain carries TRBV25-1 and TRBJ2-7; 8 nucleotides agree with TRBD2. Trimming cost V 0 bases and J 4 bases; bases outside gene matches: 8. The CDR3 has 16 amino acids. CDR1 is MGHDK and CDR2 is SYGVNS in the germline V gene.

J is TRBJ1-2 and V is TRBV6-5, with TRBD1 matching over 7 bases. The length of the CDR3 is 14 residues. J was trimmed by 3 bases and V by 0 bases; bases with no gene match: 1. CDR1 MNHEY and CDR2 SVGAGI come from the germline V gene. This CDR3 reads CASSYSGTDYGYTF. In DNA, the CDR3 is TGTGCCAGCAGTTACTCGGGGACAGACTATGGCTACACCTTC.

The chain links TRBV5-1 to TRBJ1-1; D unresolved. Germline-derived CDR1 and CDR2 are SGHRS and YFSETQ. V was pared by 4 bases and J by 4 bases, with 20 bases between. This CDR3 spans 16 amino acids. The DNA of the CDR3 is TGCGCCAGCAGCCCCACGATCGGGGAGTTGGGCACTGAAGCTTTCTTT. Translated: CASSPTIGELGTEAFF.

The chain uses TRBV9 and TRBJ2-5; TRBD2 agrees at 7 bases. Germline assignment: CDR1 SGDLS and CDR2 YYNGEE. The CDR3 spans 13 residues. V shed 3 bases and J 5 bases; nucleotides not matched to a gene: 4. The CDR3 nucleotides are TGTGCCAGCAGCGCGCCACTAGCGGAGACCCAGTACTTC. Protein product: CASSAPLAETQYF.

The CDR3 DNA reads as TGCGCCAGCAGCTCTAGCGGTGGGAGCACAGATACGCAGTATTTT. Protein sequence: CASSSSGGSTDTQYF. This rearrangement joins TRBV4-1 to TRBJ2-3; 7 positions agree with TRBD2. With 5 bases clipped from V and 0 bases from J, the junction kept 5 bases outside the gene matches. This CDR3 is 15 amino acids long. CDR1 is MGHRA and CDR2 is YSYEKL in the germline V gene.

The sample holds a few counts of this clone. The chain links TRBV18 to TRBJ1-5; possibly TRBD1 for D (5 bases). V was trimmed by 1 base and J by 5 bases, leaving 15 bases between them. The CDR3 sequence is 16 residues long. Looked up from germline, CDR1 is KGHSH and CDR2 is LQKENI. The CDR3 protein is CASSPRLGPQDQPQHF. In nucleotides, the CDR3 is TGTGCCAGCTCACCACGTTTGGGGCCTCAGGATCAGCCCCAGCATTTT.

This chain connects TRBV1 to TRBJ1-2; the D call TRBD1 from the table was never checked on the DNA. TRBV1 is classified as a pseudogene. This CDR3 has 15 residues. CDR3 in amino acids: CTSSRNRFRRDGYTF. In nucleotides, the CDR3 is TGCACCAGCAGCCGGAACAGGTTCCGCCGCGATGGCTACACCTTC.

This rearrangement joins TRBV2 to TRBJ2-3; D gene uncertain. Trimming stripped 5 bases from V and 5 bases from J, with 5 bases between. Germline V gene data show CDR1 as SNHLY and CDR2 as FYNNEI. The CDR3 covers 11 residues. The CDR3, as DNA: TGTGCCAGCAGTCTTCTAGATACGCAGTATTTT. Protein sequence: CASSLLDTQYF.

V gene TRBV7-9 combines with J gene TRBJ2-2, with D unresolved. The CDR3 is 15 residues long. CDR1 and CDR2 (germline): SEHNR, FQNEAQ (reference sequence). V was pared by 8 bases and J by 2 bases, with 15 bases between. The CDR3 here is CASVNHRVNTGELFF. The DNA of the CDR3 is TGTGCCAGCGTAAATCATCGGGTAAACACCGGGGAGCTGTTTTTT. The full variable domain, completed using reference TRBV7-9 and TRBJ2-2, is DTGVSQNPRHKITKRGQNVTFRCDPISEHNRLYWYRQTLGQGPEFLTYFQNEAQLEKSRLLSDRFSAERPKGSFSTLEIQRTEQGDSAMYLCASVNHRVNTGELFFGEGSRLTVL.

This clone has only a few counts. This chain connects TRBV28 to TRBJ1-5; D is possibly TRBD1 (5 bases). V lost 3 bases, J lost 8 bases, and 14 bases lay in between. This CDR3 contains 14 residues. Per germline, CDR1 MDHEN and CDR2 SYDVKM. The CDR3 sequence: CASSLYRTGEPQHF. In nucleotides, the CDR3 is TGTGCCAGCAGTTTGTACAGGACGGGGGAGCCCCAGCATTTT.

The V gene is TRBV6-5, the J gene TRBJ1-1, with a possible D match to TRBD1 (5 bases). V gave up 6 bases and J gave up 7 bases, with 21 bases separating them. This CDR3 has 15 amino acids. The germline gives CDR1 MNHEY, CDR2 SVGAGI. The CDR3 is CASRARTGPGGEAFF. The CDR3 DNA reads as TGTGCCAGCAGAGCGAGAACAGGCCCGGGGGGTGAAGCTTTCTTT.

V is TRBV28 and J is TRBJ2-4; 11 bases are a match to TRBD2. The CDR3 runs to 14 residues. Losses at the gene ends were 6 bases for V and 8 bases for J; bases not matched to a gene: 6. The V gene's germline CDR1 is MDHEN and CDR2 SYDVKM. CDR3 protein: CASSLAGGLDIQYF. The CDR3 DNA reads as TGTGCCAGCAGCTTAGCGGGGGGGCTAGACATTCAGTACTTC.

The sample holds one count of this clone. The rearrangement links TRBV2 to TRBJ2-7; 10 bases are a match to TRBD1. J was trimmed by 2 bases and V by 5 bases; bases with no gene match: 9. This CDR3 is built from 16 residues. Germline lookup yields CDR1 SNHLY and CDR2 FYNNEI. In DNA, the CDR3 is TGTGCCAGCAGTCGGGACAGGGGATTGTCGGCCTACGAGCAGTACTTC. This sequence encodes CASSRDRGLSAYEQYF. The variable domain in full, completed from reference TRBV2 and TRBJ2-7, reads EPEVTQTPSHQVTQMGQEVILRCVPISNHLYFYWYRQILGQKVEFLVSFYNNEISEKSEIFDDQFSVERPDGSNFTLKIRSTKLEDSAMYFCASSRDRGLSAYEQYFGPGTRLTVT.

As DNA, the CDR3 is TGTGCCAGCCTGGGGGACAAAGGCACTGACTACACCTTC. The encoded protein is CASLGDKGTDYTF. The chain couples TRBV3-1 (or the pseudogene TRBV3-2) to TRBJ1-2; possibly TRBD1 for D (6 bases). The CDR3 loop spans 13 amino acids. Trimming left V 8 bases short and J 10 bases short, with 20 bases between. The germline CDR1 and CDR2 sequences are LGHDT and YNNKEL (reference sequence).

This chain connects TRBV7-2 to TRBJ2-5, with D possibly matching TRBD1 (5 bases). Germline-derived CDR1 and CDR2 are SGHTA and FQGNSA. This CDR3 spans 14 amino acids. V was trimmed by 5 bases and J by 7 bases, leaving 17 bases between them. The CDR3 reads CASSPSWGGGTQYF. In nucleotides, the CDR3 is TGTGCCAGCAGCCCCTCGTGGGGCGGCGGGACCCAGTACTTC.

The V gene is TRBV5-8, the J gene TRBJ1-2; D not resolved. Germline V gives CDR1 SGHTS, CDR2 YDEGEE. The CDR3 consists of 16 residues. V dropped 0 bases and J dropped 3 bases, with 15 bases sitting between them. This CDR3 reads CASSLAGEAVDYGYTF. The CDR3 coding sequence is TGTGCCAGCAGCTTGGCCGGCGAGGCAGTCGACTATGGCTACACCTTC.

In this sample, this clone turned up once. The rearrangement links TRBV7-2 to TRBJ2-1; D possibly corresponds to TRBD1 (5 bases). V was shortened by 0 bases and J by 12 bases, with 21 bases between the two germline ends. This CDR3 has 16 amino acids. Germline V CDR1 and CDR2: SGHTA, FQGNSA. CDR3 sequence: CASSLATGRITSGQFF. As DNA, the CDR3 is TGTGCCAGCAGCTTAGCTACAGGACGAATTACGTCGGGGCAGTTCTTC.

This clone was counted only a few times. The chain combines TRBV4-2 with TRBJ1-1; 9 positions agree with TRBD1. The CDR3 totals 15 residues. V lost 0 bases to trimming and J lost 6 bases; unmatched junction nucleotides: 5. CDR1 LGHNA and CDR2 YNFKEQ come from the germline V gene. Here the CDR3 DNA reads TGTGCCAGCAGCCAAGAGGGACAGGGTAGGTCTGAAGCTTTCTTT. The encoded protein is CASSQEGQGRSEAFF.

The chain recombines TRBV6-5 with TRBJ1-6, with D possibly being TRBD1 (5 bases). Per the germline V gene, CDR1 is MNHEY and CDR2 is SVGAGI. The CDR3 is made up of 15 amino acids. Trimming stripped 11 bases from V and 3 bases from J, with 17 bases between. Here the CDR3 reads CAARTAGVYNSPLHF. CDR3 coding DNA: TGTGCCGCTCGGACTGCGGGGGTCTATAATTCACCCCTCCACTTT.

The table lists this clone with a few counts. V usage is TRBV7-9 and J usage is TRBJ1-6; D unclear. Germline CDR1 reads SEHNR; CDR2 reads FQNEAQ (reference sequence). The CDR3 loop spans 15 amino acids. Trimming removed 5 bases at V and 7 bases at J, with 15 bases between. CDR3 amino acids: CASSGSGSVNSPLHF. The DNA of the CDR3 is TGTGCCAGCAGCGGGAGTGGGTCGGTCAATTCACCCCTCCACTTT.